Each of the 9 T cell receptor beta chains below was sequenced from the same sample in a study of cytomegalovirus exposure and HLA in healthy donors. Vbeta (60) and Jbeta (13) primers were used in the PCR. Repertoires were generated with immunoSEQ multiplex PCR, while TCRdb's copy carries only in-frame clones and drops some. Of over 95,000 clones listed, 70% to 85% are singletons. The sequencing input was PBMCs. These receptor sequences come from a woman in her forties in good health and CMV-seropositive.

This chain joins TRBV6-1 and TRBJ2-5, with unresolved D. The J call may not be correct, given that the DNA end is closer to TRBJ2-7. Per germline, CDR1 MNHNS and CDR2 SASEGT. The CDR3 runs 14 residues. The CDR3 DNA reads as TGTGCCAGCAGGTTAACCTCTCCAAACTACGAGCAGTACTTC. Its protein product is CASRLTSPNYEQYF.

This clone was counted between two and nine times. This chain links TRBV6-5 with TRBJ2-2, with D uncertain. The CDR3 spans 13 residues. Trimming took 4 bases from V and 4 from J, leaving 7 bases between them. CDR1 MNHEY and CDR2 SVGAGI come from the germline V gene. In nucleotides, the CDR3 is TGTGCCAGCAGTTCCCCTCTCACCGGGGAGCTGTTTTTT. Translating it yields CASSSPLTGELFF.

The gene calls are TRBV5-6 and TRBJ2-3; D not certain. Trimming shortened V by 1 base and J by 2 bases, and 11 bases separated the two germline ends. This CDR3 contains 15 residues. CDR1 SGHDT and CDR2 YYEEEE come from the germline V gene. DNA of the CDR3: TGTGCCAGCAGCTTGCTGGCGGCTGCCACAGATACGCAGTATTTT. This sequence encodes CASSLLAAATDTQYF.

The rearrangement links TRBV29-1 to TRBJ2-5, with D tentatively TRBD2 (7 bases). The V and J ends lost 3 bases and 4 bases respectively, with 12 bases between them. This CDR3 has 13 amino acids. Germline assignment: CDR1 SQVTM and CDR2 ANQGSEA. The CDR3 nucleotides read TGCAGCGTTGATCTCGGGGGGCGAGAGACCCAGTACTTC. Its translation is CSVDLGGRETQYF.

The J gene is TRBJ2-5, the V gene TRBV2, with 11 bases that match TRBD1. The CDR3 length is 15 residues. The germline V gene has CDR1 SNHLY and CDR2 FYNNEI. J gave up 5 bases and V 5 bases, and 7 bases lay outside the gene matches. CDR3 sequence: CASSPRTGGGETQYF. In nucleotides, the CDR3 is TGTGCCAGCAGTCCCCGGACAGGGGGCGGGGAGACCCAGTACTTC. The complete variable domain, with remaining parts taken from reference TRBV2 and TRBJ2-5, reads EPEVTQTPSHQVTQMGQEVILRCVPISNHLYFYWYRQILGQKVEFLVSFYNNEISEKSEIFDDQFSVERPDGSNFTLKIRSTKLEDSAMYFCASSPRTGGGETQYFGPGTRLLVL.

The chain employs TRBV19 and TRBJ1-2; 10 positions agree with TRBD1. The ends lost 1 base at V and 6 bases at J; junction bases unmatched: 5. CDR1 and CDR2 (germline): LNHDA, SQIVND (reference sequence). This CDR3 spans 15 amino acids. The DNA of the CDR3 is TGTGCCAGTAGTATAGGACAGGGGGCGCTGGATGGCTACACCTTC. It yields the protein CASSIGQGALDGYTF.

The chain joins TRBV15 to TRBJ2-2; possible D gene TRBD2, 5 bases. The V end lost 0 bases, the J end lost 1 base, and 12 bases lay between the germline ends. Germline V gene sequence: CDR1 LNHNV, CDR2 YYDKDF (reference sequence). This CDR3 is built from 17 residues. CDR3 sequence reads: CATSRDEGELNTGELFF. The CDR3 bases are TGTGCCACCAGCAGAGATGAGGGAGAACTGAACACCGGGGAGCTGTTTTTT.

The chain uses TRBV15 and TRBJ2-7, with D maybe TRBD1 (7 bases). CDR1 is LNHNV and CDR2 is YYDKDF in the germline V gene (reference sequence). V gave up 5 bases and J gave up 5 bases, with 16 bases separating them. This CDR3 is 14 amino acids long. The CDR3 DNA is TGTGCCACCAGCGGCGGGACAGAAAGCCACGAGCAGTACTTC. It specifies CATSGGTESHEQYF.

This rearrangement joins TRBV6-1 to TRBJ1-3, with D tentatively TRBD1 (6 bases). The CDR3 covers 14 residues. The germline V gene encodes CDR1 MNHNS and CDR2 SASEGT. Between the trimmed V and J ends, which lost 6 bases and 0 bases, there was a span of 9 bases. CDR3 coding DNA: TGTGCCAGCAGAGACAGGCTCTCTGGAAACACCATATATTTT. It translates to CASRDRLSGNTIYF.